This TCR beta chain originates from a study of blood T cell repertoires in COVID-19. Looked up from germline, CDR1 is LGHNT and CDR2 is FRNRAP. The CDR3 is made up of 12 amino acids. V lost 3 bases and J 8 bases, leaving 10 bases between the germline ends. Clones were sequenced by immunoSEQ multiplex PCR, and TCRdb holds only the in-frame ones, with some missing. This sample has about 65,000 clones, with roughly 90% found just once. The V gene is TRBV12-5, the J gene TRBJ1-1; tentatively, D is TRBD1 (5 bases). The sequencing input was peripheral blood. The sequence was collected from a man in his 60s with acute or convalescent COVID-19. CDR3 protein: CASGFQGMEAFF. CDR3 DNA sequence: TGTGCTAGTGGTTTTCAGGGTATGGAAGCTTTCTTT.